This is a list of T cell receptor beta chains from one sample in a study of post-analysis software for immune sequencing data. Each CDR3 protein is one row after TCRdb ran MiXCR on the PCR reads. The sample yields 820,000 or so distinct CDR3 sequences, approximately 53% seen once. What was sequenced was blood. These receptors were taken from a girl between 5 and 17 years old with multiple sclerosis. The CDR3 runs from the conserved cysteine through the conserved F or W. D genes are given only for firm matches. Where a row states a size, it is once, few, many or the class of an expanded clone; other rows omit it.

j_call,v_call,clone_size,d_call,cdr3_nt,cdr3_aa
TRBJ2-3,TRBV29-1,.,TRBD1,TGCAGCGTTACGGGACAGGGAACAGATACGCAGTATTTT,CSVTGQGTDTQYF
TRBJ1-2,TRBV12-3/TRBV12-4,few,TRBD1,TGTGCCAGCAGCAGGGGACAGGGGGATGGCTACACCTTC,CASSRGQGDGYTF
TRBJ2-7,TRBV5-1,.,TRBD2,TGCGCCAGCAGCCCGAGGACTAGCGGGTTCTACGAGCAGTACTTC,CASSPRTSGFYEQYF
TRBJ2-5,TRBV4-1,.,.,TGCGCCAGCAGCCGTCAAATGACAAAGAATAGCCCGACGCTCCAAGAGACCCAGTACTTC,CASSRQMTKNSPTLQETQYF
TRBJ2-7,TRBV7-3,.,.,TGTGCCAGCAGGAAGAAGCCGTATGCGGAGGAGCAGTACTTC,CASRKKPYAEEQYF
TRBJ1-2,TRBV5-1,.,.,TGCGCCAGCAGCTTTCAGAAGACAGAGAAAAACTATGGCTACACCTTC,CASSFQKTEKNYGYTF
TRBJ2-3,TRBV20-1,few,TRBD2,TGCAGTGCTAGAAGGGGGGGACTAGCGATTACAGATACGCAGTATTTT,CSARRGGLAITDTQYF
TRBJ2-1,TRBV10-3,.,.,TGTGCCATCAGTGAGACCAAGGGGGAGGAGTTCTTC,CAISETKGEEFF
TRBJ1-2,TRBV29-1,.,.,TGCAGCGTTGGTTCTTATATCGGGGGGCCAGGAGGCTACACCTTC,CSVGSYIGGPGGYTF
TRBJ1-5,TRBV27,few,.,TGTGCCAGCAGTGCCCCCGGCAATCAGCCCCAGCATTTT,CASSAPGNQPQHF
TRBJ2-3,TRBV18,.,.,TGTGCCAGCTGTAATAGCGTATTGGCAGATACGCAGTATTTT,CASCNSVLADTQYF
TRBJ2-3,TRBV12-3/TRBV12-4,once,.,TGTGCCAGCAGTCTCATACAGGGAGTCCATCCAGATACGCAGTATTTT,CASSLIQGVHPDTQYF
TRBJ2-7,TRBV25-1,.,TRBD2,TGTGCCAGCAGTGAATTCCTAGCGGGAGCTAGCGAGCAGTACTTC,CASSEFLAGASEQYF
TRBJ1-5,TRBV9,.,.,TGTGCCAGCAGCGTAGGTTGGGACCCCGTGAGACAGCCCCAGCATTTT,CASSVGWDPVRQPQHF
TRBJ1-2,TRBV29-1,few,.,TGCAGCGTCGTAAACGCCGGGGCAGCGCCCTATGGCTACACCTTC,CSVVNAGAAPYGYTF
TRBJ2-3,TRBV5-1,.,.,TGCGCCAGCAGCTTGTTCCGGGACACTCGTAGCACAGATACGCAGTATTTT,CASSLFRDTRSTDTQYF
TRBJ1-3,TRBV9,.,.,TGCGCCAGCAGCGTAGGTGTGGGGGTTGGAAACACCATATATTTT,CASSVGVGVGNTIYF
TRBJ2-7,TRBV29-1,few,.,TGCAGCGTTCATGAGGGGAGGCACGAGCAGTACTTC,CSVHEGRHEQYF
TRBJ1-4,TRBV5-1,.,.,TGCGCCAGCAGCCAATCAGGGGTAACTAATGAAAAACTGTTTTTT,CASSQSGVTNEKLFF
TRBJ2-1,TRBV20-1,.,TRBD1,TGCAGTGCTATGACAGGGGGCGTACACAATGAGCAGTTCTTC,CSAMTGGVHNEQFF
TRBJ2-1,TRBV5-1,few,.,TGCGCCAGCAGCCACCCCAGGGATTCCTACAATGAGCAGTTCTTC,CASSHPRDSYNEQFF
TRBJ1-6,TRBV4-2,.,.,TGTGCCAGCAGCCAAGAGGGGGTTAGGGGAGGAGGGTATTCCTACTCACCCCTCCACTTT,CASSQEGVRGGGYSYSPLHF
TRBJ2-1,TRBV15,.,TRBD2,TGTGCCACCAGCAGAGGGGCTAGCGGTAATGAGCAGTTCTTC,CATSRGASGNEQFF
TRBJ2-5,TRBV4-2,.,.,TGTGCCAGCAGCCAAGGAGTCCCGAACAGTCCTTCAGAGACCCAGTACTTC,CASSQGVPNSPSETQYF
TRBJ2-5,TRBV7-2,few,TRBD1,TGTGCCAGCAGCCTCCGGGGCAGGGGGAAAGAGACCCAGTACTTC,CASSLRGRGKETQYF
TRBJ2-1,TRBV5-1,.,TRBD2,TGCGCCAGCAGGGTCCGAGATCTAGCGGTATACAATGAGCAGTTCTTC,CASRVRDLAVYNEQFF
TRBJ2-3,TRBV14,once,.,TGTGCCAGCAGCCAAGATAGGCACTCGGGTCAAGGCACAGATACGCAGTATTTT,CASSQDRHSGQGTDTQYF
TRBJ2-5,TRBV20-1,.,TRBD2,TGCAGTGCTCAAGCTACTAGCGGGGAGACCCAGTACTTC,CSAQATSGETQYF
TRBJ1-2,TRBV10-3,few,TRBD1,TGTGCCATCAGTGACGGACAGGGAGGGCAGAATGGCTACACCTTC,CAISDGQGGQNGYTF
TRBJ1-5,TRBV7-2,.,.,TGTGCCAGCAGCTTAGCCCTAGCTGGAGGGATTAGCAATCAGCCCCAGCATTTT,CASSLALAGGISNQPQHF
TRBJ2-3,TRBV10-3,.,TRBD2,TGTGCCATCAGTGAACAGCGGGGGGGCCTCAGAGATACGCAGTATTTT,CAISEQRGGLRDTQYF
TRBJ2-3,TRBV12-3/TRBV12-4,few,.,TGTGCCAGCAGTCCACAGGGAGGGCATACGCAGTATTTT,CASSPQGGHTQYF
TRBJ2-7,TRBV5-1,.,.,TGCGCCAGCAGCTGGGAACGGGGGTTTTCCTACGAGCAGTACTTC,CASSWERGFSYEQYF
TRBJ1-4,TRBV29-1,once,.,TGCAGCGTTACCCCCGGGACAACTAATGAAAAACTGTTTTTT,CSVTPGTTNEKLFF
TRBJ2-1,TRBV6-1,.,TRBD1,TGTGCCAGCATTGCATGGGACAGGGAGCAGTTCTTC,CASIAWDREQFF
TRBJ1-1,TRBV29-1,.,.,TGCAGCGTTGAGCGCCCCAACACTGAAGCTTTCTTT,CSVERPNTEAFF
TRBJ2-3,TRBV18,few,.,TGTGCCAGCTCACCACCGTGGGGAAGGATTCAAGATACGCAGTATTTT,CASSPPWGRIQDTQYF
TRBJ2-7,TRBV29-1,few,.,TGCAGCGTTGTTGAGGCGGGGATCTACGAGCAGTACTTC,CSVVEAGIYEQYF
TRBJ2-2,TRBV7-2,.,.,TGTGCCAGCAGCTTTCGGACGGGTAAAAACACCGGGGAGCTGTTTTTT,CASSFRTGKNTGELFF
TRBJ2-5,TRBV7-7,few,.,TGTGCTAGCAGCTTCGCCCCCCAAGAGACCCAGTACTTC,CASSFAPQETQYF
TRBJ1-1,TRBV4-1,.,TRBD1,TGCGCCAGCAGCCAAGGACAGGGGAACACTGAAGCTTTCTTT,CASSQGQGNTEAFF
TRBJ1-5,TRBV7-2,.,.,TGTGCCGGCAGCTTAGAATCCGCCCGGGGCAATCAGCCCCAGCATTTT,CAGSLESARGNQPQHF